A selection of T cell receptor beta chains follows, all from one sample in a study of metastatic and nonmetastatic thyroid tumors. TCRdb re-clonotyped the PCR reads via MiXCR. The profile shows 30,000 or so clones, 25% to 30% of them singletons. Sequenced input: blood. These receptor sequences come from a female donor with papillary thyroid cancer or a benign thyroid nodule (not recorded which). Some clones in this sample may be carry-over from other donors' samples. Both conserved end residues are part of each CDR3. Fields, in order: D gene, J gene, V gene, clone size, CDR3 protein, CDR3 DNA. A D gene is named only where the DNA matches it firmly. Clone size is shown for a subset of rows, as once, few, many or a class of expanded clone.

. TRBJ2-7 TRBV28 . CASSLRPQGRVPQYF TGTGCCAGCAGTTTAAGGCCCCAGGGCCGCGTTCCGCAGTACTTC
TRBD2 TRBJ2-2 TRBV6-5 few CAISYSGLEAVELFF TGTGCCATCAGTTACTCGGGACTAGAAGCCGTGGAGCTGTTTTTT
TRBD1 TRBJ2-2 TRBV28 . CASSRVGGLTGELFF TGTGCCAGCAGTCGGGTAGGGGGCTTGACCGGTGAGCTGTTTTTT
. TRBJ2-3 TRBV6-1 few CASRMGTDTQYF TGTGCCAGCCGAATGGGCACAGATACGCAGTATTTT
TRBD1 TRBJ2-1 TRBV4-1 many CASSTASGTDYNEQFF TGCGCCAGCAGCACCGCTTCCGGGACAGACTACAATGAGCAGTTCTTC
. TRBJ1-2 TRBV20-1 many CSAGSGTEAGTFSYGYTF TGCAGTGCGGGCTCCGGGACCGAGGCAGGGACCTTTAGCTATGGCTACACCTTC
. TRBJ2-2 TRBV7-3 many CASSLSPGYTGELFF TGTGCCAGCAGCTTGTCTCCAGGGTACACCGGGGAGCTGTTTTTT
TRBD1 TRBJ1-6 TRBV30 medium-sized CAWSVRDRDNSPLHF TGTGCCTGGAGTGTACGGGACAGAGATAATTCACCCCTCCACTTT
. TRBJ1-5 TRBV4-1 medium-sized CASRSRDNSNQPQHF TGCGCCAGCAGATCCCGGGACAATAGCAATCAGCCCCAGCATTTT
. TRBJ2-7 TRBV6-1 . CASSEGGGGGGYEQYF TGTGCCAGCAGTGAAGGAGGCGGGGGCGGGGGCTACGAGCAGTACTTC
. TRBJ2-7 TRBV3-1 many CASSQVGTPDGEQYF TGTGCCAGCAGCCAAGTCGGGACTCCGGACGGCGAGCAGTACTTC
. TRBJ1-2 TRBV7-6 once CASSATWGITYYGYTF TGTGCCAGCAGCGCTACATGGGGCATTACCTACTATGGCTACACCTTC
. TRBJ2-2 TRBV6-1 . CASSRETGCVHTGELFF TGTGCCAGCAGCCGGGAAACAGGGTGCGTTCACACCGGGGAGCTGTTTTTT
TRBD1 TRBJ2-7 TRBV12-3/TRBV12-4 few CASSSRQGDSEQYF TGTGCCAGCAGTTCCAGACAGGGAGACAGCGAGCAATACTTC
TRBD1 TRBJ1-5 TRBV20-1 . CSASGQGMKPQHF TGCAGTGCTAGTGGACAGGGAATGAAGCCCCAGCATTTT
. TRBJ2-1 TRBV3-2 many CASTVSVGGLVYEQFF TGTGCCAGCACCGTTTCGGTGGGAGGATTAGTGTATGAGCAGTTCTTC
. TRBJ2-1 TRBV15 many CATSFRDDPYNEQFF TGTGCCACCAGTTTCCGAGACGACCCCTACAATGAGCAGTTCTTC
TRBD1 TRBJ2-5 TRBV7-8 many CASSLEHGQGVAGTQYF TGTGCCAGCAGCTTAGAACACGGACAGGGAGTGGCGGGGACCCAGTACTTC